What follows describes a single T cell receptor (beta chain). The antigen is undetermined. This CDR3 has 14 residues. Germline V lookup: CDR1 SEHNR, CDR2 FQNEAQ (reference sequence). The V end lost 5 bases, the J end lost 0 bases, and 9 bases lay between the germline ends. The record originates from a study of cytomegalovirus exposure and HLA in healthy donors. Study outcomes and limitations: An assumption of roughly uniform sequencing depth across donors underlay the presence/absence analyses. TCR beta sequences reportedly predicted most subjects' HLA-A and HLA-B alleles accurately. Most TCRs appeared rarely, but some public TCRs recurred in many donors.

A multiplex PCR was run with 60 Vbeta primers and 13 Jbeta primers. Some clones are missing from TCRdb's copy, which holds only in-frame ones; the method was immunoSEQ multiplex PCR. The data show 180,000 or so clones, 70% to 80% seen once. The sequencing sample was made of PBMCs. The clonotype originates from a male donor in good health and CMV-seronegative. The chain uses TRBV7-9 and TRBJ2-3; D uncertain. CDR3 DNA sequence: TGTGCCAGCAGCGCGCCCTTGAGCACAGATACGCAGTATTTT. This translates into CASSAPLSTDTQYF.